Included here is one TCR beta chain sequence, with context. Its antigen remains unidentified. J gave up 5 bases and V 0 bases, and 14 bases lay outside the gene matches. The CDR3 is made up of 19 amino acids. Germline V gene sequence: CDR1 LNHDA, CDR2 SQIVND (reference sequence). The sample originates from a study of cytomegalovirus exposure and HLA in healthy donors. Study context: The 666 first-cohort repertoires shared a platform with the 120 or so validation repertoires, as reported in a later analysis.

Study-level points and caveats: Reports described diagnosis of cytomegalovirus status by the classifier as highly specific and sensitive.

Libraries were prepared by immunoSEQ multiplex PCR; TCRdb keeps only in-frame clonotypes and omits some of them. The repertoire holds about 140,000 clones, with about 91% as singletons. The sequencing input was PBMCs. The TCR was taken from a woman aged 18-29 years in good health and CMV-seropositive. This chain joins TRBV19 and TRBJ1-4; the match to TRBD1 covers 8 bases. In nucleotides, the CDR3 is TGTGCCAGTAGTATAGATCTTGGCAGGGGGCAAGCCAAAAATGAAAAACTGTTTTTT. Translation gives CASSIDLGRGQAKNEKLFF.